Following are 14 T cell receptor beta chains from one sample sequenced in a study of control samples from healthy donors and cancer patients. Clones were read by immunoSEQ multiplex PCR, and TCRdb kept only the in-frame ones, dropping some. In the table there are approximately 26,000 clones, roughly 93% of which are singletons. The material sequenced was PBMCs. The receptors derive from a man aged 45-60 years with lung cancer.

This clone is large in the sample. The rearrangement joins TRBV4-3 to TRBJ2-7, with D possibly being TRBD1 or TRBD2 (5 bases each). The CDR3 is 13 amino acids. Trimming left V 4 bases short and J 5 bases short, with 12 bases between. Germline V CDR1 and CDR2: LGHNA, YSLEER. The CDR3 region is CASSPWDGDEQYF. For the CDR3, the DNA is TGCGCCAGCAGCCCCTGGGACGGTGACGAGCAGTACTTC.

The rearrangement joins TRBV7-9 to TRBJ2-3; D is undetermined. The germline V gene encodes CDR1 SEHNR and CDR2 FQNEAQ (reference sequence). This CDR3 spans 16 amino acids. Deletions cut 5 bases from V and 0 bases from J, with 15 bases between. The CDR3 here is CASSPNVRVSTDTQYF. The CDR3 DNA follows: TGTGCCAGCAGCCCCAATGTAAGGGTTAGCACAGATACGCAGTATTTT.

This chain connects TRBV14 to TRBJ2-1; TRBD1 matches at 9 bases. The CDR3 length is 14 residues. Germline V gene lookup returns CDR1 SGHDN and CDR2 FVKESK. The trim removed 4 bases at V and 4 bases at J, leaving 2 bases unmatched. CDR3 sequence (DNA): TGTGCCAGCAGCCCGGACAGGGGATACAATGAGCAGTTCTTC. It specifies CASSPDRGYNEQFF.

As concerns this clone: One end of the junction varies from germline; a read error may be responsible. This chain uses TRBV5-4 with TRBJ1-2; tentatively, D is TRBD1 (5 bases). The CDR3 is made up of 13 amino acids. Per germline, CDR1 SGHNT and CDR2 YYREEE (reference sequence). CDR3: CASSLGQAPAGVF. DNA for the CDR3: TGTGCCAGCAGCTTGGGACAAGCCCCCGCGGGGGTGTTC. Full variable domain (rest looked up from reference TRBV5-4 and TRBJ1-2): ETGVTQSPTHLIKTRGQQVTLRCSSQSGHNTVSWYQQALGQGPQFIFQYYREEENGRGNFPPRFSGLQFPNYSSELNVNALELDDSALYLCASSLGQAPAGVFGSGTRLTVV.

This chain links TRBV9 with TRBJ1-1; D possibly corresponds to TRBD1 (6 bases). Germline loops: CDR1 SGDLS, CDR2 YYNGEE. The germline V and J ends were trimmed by 5 bases and 1 base, with 12 bases remaining between them. This CDR3 has 14 amino acids. Here the CDR3 DNA reads TGTGCCAGCAGTACGGACAGCTGGAACACTGAAGCTTTCTTT. It is translated as CASSTDSWNTEAFF.

This chain connects TRBV7-9 to TRBJ1-2, with 7 bases aligning to TRBD1. With V trimmed by 5 bases and J by 6 bases, 15 bases remained unmatched. Per the germline V gene, CDR1 is SEHNR and CDR2 is FQNEAQ (reference sequence). The CDR3 has 16 residues. The CDR3 protein is CASSALGQVYRDGYTF. In DNA, the CDR3 is TGTGCCAGCAGCGCTCTCGGACAGGTTTATCGAGATGGCTACACCTTC.

The chain links TRBV10-3 to TRBJ2-7; D assignment may be TRBD1 or TRBD2 (5 bases each). This CDR3 is 20 amino acids long. V lost 8 bases, J lost 4 bases, and 36 bases lay in between. CDR1 ENHRY and CDR2 SYGVKD come from the germline V gene. Written as DNA, the CDR3 is TGTGCCATCTCAGTGGGGACCGGCAGGGCAGGGCCCGATGAAGGGTACGAGCAGTACTTC. The encoded protein is CAISVGTGRAGPDEGYEQYF.

This chain joins TRBV7-2 and TRBJ2-2; TRBD2 is a possible D gene (6 bases). Germline V gene data show CDR1 as SGHTA and CDR2 as FQGNSA. V lost 5 bases, J lost 1 base, and 17 bases lay in between. The length of the CDR3 is 17 residues. This CDR3 reads CASSPPRYGGNTGELFF. The CDR3 DNA is TGTGCCAGCAGCCCCCCCCGTTACGGGGGGAACACCGGGGAGCTGTTTTTT. The whole variable domain, remainder taken from reference TRBV7-2 and TRBJ2-2, is GAGVSQSPSNKVTEKGKDVELRCDPISGHTALYWYRQSLGQGLEFLIYFQGNSAPDKSGLPSDRFSAERTGGSVSTLTIQRTQQEDSAVYLCASSPPRYGGNTGELFFGEGSRLTVL.

This chain connects TRBV11-2 to TRBJ1-1; D ambiguous. The CDR3 has 13 residues. V was clipped by 7 bases and J by 4 bases, with 13 bases between them. In germline, CDR1 is SGHAT, CDR2 FQNNGV. CDR3 loop: CASIGHPGTEAFF. CDR3 DNA: TGTGCCAGCATTGGGCACCCGGGCACTGAAGCTTTCTTT.

The chain has TRBV4-1 and TRBJ1-6, with 7 bases lining up with TRBD1. V trimming: 1 base; J trimming: 10 bases; junction bases outside the gene matches: 13. This CDR3 spans 17 amino acids. The V gene's germline CDR1 is MGHRA and CDR2 YSYEKL. The CDR3: CASSQAVRGRVGSPLHF. The DNA of the CDR3 is TGCGCCAGCAGCCAAGCTGTCAGGGGGAGGGTGGGCTCACCCCTCCACTTT.

The V and J genes are TRBV5-1 and TRBJ2-1; D might be TRBD1 (6 bases). This CDR3 is 13 amino acids long. Trimming cost V 3 bases and J 5 bases, with 9 bases left between them. From germline, CDR1 is SGHRS and CDR2 YFSETQ. CDR3: CASSWGQDNEQFF. The CDR3, as DNA: TGCGCCAGCAGCTGGGGACAAGACAATGAGCAGTTCTTC.

The chain couples TRBV27 to TRBJ1-2, with D tentatively TRBD1 (6 bases). This CDR3 is 14 amino acids long. Trimming cost V 4 bases and J 6 bases, with 15 bases left between them. The V gene's germline CDR1 is MNHEY and CDR2 SMNVEV (reference sequence). Here the CDR3 reads CASSSSLTGHGYTF. The CDR3 DNA reads TGTGCCAGCAGTTCTTCCCTGACAGGACATGGCTACACCTTC.

This clone was counted only a few times. The chain joins TRBV19 to TRBJ2-3; D tentatively reads TRBD1 or TRBD2 (5 bases each). Germline-derived CDR1 and CDR2 are LNHDA and SQIVND (reference sequence). This CDR3 has 14 amino acids. The DNA for the CDR3 is TGTGCTACAAAGTCGGGGCCGAGCACAGATACGCAGTATTTT. Amino acids: CATKSGPSTDTQYF. Together with reference TRBV19 and TRBJ2-3, the CDR3 gives the full variable domain: DGGITQSPKYLFRKEGQNVTLSCEQNLNHDAMYWYRQDPGQGLRLIYYSQIVNDFQKGDIAEGYSVSREKKESFPLTVTSAQKNPTAFYLCATKSGPSTDTQYFGPGTRLTVL.

This chain uses TRBV7-3 with TRBJ2-1; 8 bases match TRBD2. CDR3 size: 15 residues. Per the germline V gene, CDR1 is SGHTA and CDR2 is FQGTGA. Trimming cost V 5 bases and J 4 bases; bases outside gene matches: 7. The CDR3 here is CASSPTGGPYNEQFF. As DNA, the CDR3 is TGTGCCAGCAGCCCGACGGGGGGGCCGTACAATGAGCAGTTCTTC.